This T cell receptor (beta chain) originates from a study of blood T cell repertoires in COVID-19. Whole-study context: Researchers got acute and convalescent COVID-19 samples from the United States, Italy and Spain. Nucleic acid was either cDNA or gDNA, and it came from T cells, B-cell-depleted T cells, or PBMCs.

This CDR3 spans 17 amino acids. The V end lost 0 bases, the J end lost 1 base, and 10 bases lay between the germline ends. The germline V gene encodes CDR1 LGHNA and CDR2 YSLEER. Study processing details: Estimates of nucleated cell counts were drawn from the amplification of reference gene primers. The data were produced by immunoSEQ multiplex PCR, yet TCRdb's version contains in-frame clones alone and is incomplete. That table gives V, J and clone size, and the DNA gave D and trimming. The data contain 89,000 or so clones, 85% of them singletons. This chain links TRBV4-3 with TRBJ2-6; D is perhaps TRBD1 (6 bases). Sequencing was done on a sample of peripheral blood. This receptor was obtained from an elderly man with acute or convalescent COVID-19. The CDR3 coding sequence is TGCGCCAGCAGCCAAGATACAGGGCTGTCTGGGGCCAACGTCCTGACTTTC. Residues: CASSQDTGLSGANVLTF.